The present T cell receptor (beta chain) was sequenced within a study of STAT3 mutations in large granular lymphocyte leukemia. Background on the study: Roughly half the longitudinally sequenced T-LGLL patients had canonical STAT3 mutations. Immunosuppressive therapy was given to more than half of T-LGLL patients.

On this clone itself: Antigen: not known.

V shed 3 bases, J shed 2 bases, and the junction held 6 bases outside the gene matches. Germline V gene data show CDR1 as SGHRS and CDR2 as YFSETQ. CDR3 length equals 15 residues. Study observations and caveats: Variable sampling intervals and differing treatment regimens complicated linking therapy response to TCR clonal burden changes. In T-cell large granular lymphocyte leukemia, about half of patients showed multiple immunodominant subclonotypes. TCR clonotype switching after therapy occurred in about 35% of the 18 patients.

Here immunoSEQ multiplex PCR was the method, and the copy in TCRdb shows in-frame clones only, minus some. The profile shows some 5,000 clones, 49% of them singletons. The chain links TRBV5-1 to TRBJ2-7; 9 bases match TRBD2. The sequenced sample was peripheral blood mononuclear cells. This TCR came from a man in his sixties with T-cell large granular lymphocyte leukemia. Some clones in this sample may be carry-over from other donors' samples. The CDR3 sequence is CASSSQTSGPYEQYF. The CDR3 DNA sequence: TGCGCCAGCAGCTCACAGACTAGCGGACCCTACGAGCAGTACTTC.